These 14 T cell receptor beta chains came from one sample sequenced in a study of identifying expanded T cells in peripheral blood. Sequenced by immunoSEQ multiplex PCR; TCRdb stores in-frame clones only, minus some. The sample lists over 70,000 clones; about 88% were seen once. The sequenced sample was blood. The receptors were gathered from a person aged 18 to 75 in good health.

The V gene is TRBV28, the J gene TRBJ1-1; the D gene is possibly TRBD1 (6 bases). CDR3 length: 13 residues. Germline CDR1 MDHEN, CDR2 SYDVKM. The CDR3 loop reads CLCGGRVNTEAFF. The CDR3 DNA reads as TGTTTGTGTGGGGGGCGCGTAAACACTGAAGCTTTCTTT.

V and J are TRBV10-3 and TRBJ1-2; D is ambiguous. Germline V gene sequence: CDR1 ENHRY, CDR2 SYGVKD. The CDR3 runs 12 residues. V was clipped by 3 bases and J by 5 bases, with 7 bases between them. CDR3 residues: CAISDSEYGYTF. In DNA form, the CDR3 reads TGTGCCATCAGTGACAGCGAGTATGGCTACACCTTC.

CDR3 sequence reads: CASSTPGTGVGYGYTF. The CDR3 DNA is TGTGCCAGCAGCACCCCAGGGACAGGGGTTGGTTATGGCTACACCTTC. This chain connects TRBV5-4 to TRBJ1-2; TRBD1 matches at 10 bases. V dropped 4 bases and J dropped 5; count of bases not matched to a gene: 11. This CDR3 is built from 16 residues. Germline assignment: CDR1 SGHNT and CDR2 YYREEE (reference sequence).

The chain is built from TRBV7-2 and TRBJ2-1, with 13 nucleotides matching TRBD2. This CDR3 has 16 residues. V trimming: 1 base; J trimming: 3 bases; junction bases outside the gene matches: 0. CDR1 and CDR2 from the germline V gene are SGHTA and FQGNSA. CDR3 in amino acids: CASSLGLAGGYNEQFF. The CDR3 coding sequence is TGTGCCAGCAGCTTAGGACTAGCGGGGGGCTACAATGAGCAGTTCTTC.

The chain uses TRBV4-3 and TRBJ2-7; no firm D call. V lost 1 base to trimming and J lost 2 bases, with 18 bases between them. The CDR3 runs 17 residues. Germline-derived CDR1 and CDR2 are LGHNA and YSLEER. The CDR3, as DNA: TGCGCCAGCAGCCAAGGTTCTGTTGTTGAGGCTCCCTACGAGCAGTACTTC. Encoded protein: CASSQGSVVEAPYEQYF.

CDR3 bases: TGTGCCAGCAGCTTAGGACTGAACACTGAAGCTTTCTTT. Translating it yields CASSLGLNTEAFF. V and J are TRBV11-2 and TRBJ1-1, with D hard to call. CDR3 length: 13 amino acids. V gave up 1 base and J gave up 0 bases, with 3 bases separating them. The germline V gene has CDR1 SGHAT and CDR2 FQNNGV.

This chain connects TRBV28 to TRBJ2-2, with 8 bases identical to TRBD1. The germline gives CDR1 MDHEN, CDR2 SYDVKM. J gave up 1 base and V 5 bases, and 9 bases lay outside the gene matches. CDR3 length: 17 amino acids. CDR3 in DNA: TGTGCCAGCAGTCTTACCCAGGGGGCGGGGAACACCGGGGAGCTGTTTTTT. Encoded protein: CASSLTQGAGNTGELFF.

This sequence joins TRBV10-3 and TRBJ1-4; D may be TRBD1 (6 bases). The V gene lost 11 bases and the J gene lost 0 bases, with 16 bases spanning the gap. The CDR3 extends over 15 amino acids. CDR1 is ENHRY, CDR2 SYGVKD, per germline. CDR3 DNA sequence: TGTGCCTCCTCGCAGGGGCCAACAACTAATGAAAAACTGTTTTTT. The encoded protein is CASSQGPTTNEKLFF.

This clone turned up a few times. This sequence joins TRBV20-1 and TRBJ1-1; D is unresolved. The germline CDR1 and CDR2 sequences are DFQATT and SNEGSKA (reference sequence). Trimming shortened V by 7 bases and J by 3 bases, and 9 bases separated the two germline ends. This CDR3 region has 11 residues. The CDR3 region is CSVEGDTEAFF. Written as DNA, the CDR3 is TGCAGTGTTGAAGGAGACACTGAAGCTTTCTTT.

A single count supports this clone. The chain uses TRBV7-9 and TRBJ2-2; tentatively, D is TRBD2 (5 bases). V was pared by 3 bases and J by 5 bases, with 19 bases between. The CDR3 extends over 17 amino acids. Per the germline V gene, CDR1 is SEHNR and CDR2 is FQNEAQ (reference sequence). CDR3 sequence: CASSFLEESRLTGELFF. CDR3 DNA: TGTGCCAGCAGCTTTTTGGAGGAGTCCAGATTGACCGGGGAGCTGTTTTTT.

The CDR3 region has the DNA TGTGCCAGCACCCGGACAAGCGAACAAGGCTACACCTTC. Translating it yields CASTRTSEQGYTF. The chain is built from TRBV7-2 and TRBJ1-2; D might be TRBD1 (5 bases). Per germline, CDR1 SGHTA and CDR2 FQGNSA. V was shortened by 7 bases and J by 8 bases, with 17 bases between the two germline ends. The CDR3 has 13 residues.

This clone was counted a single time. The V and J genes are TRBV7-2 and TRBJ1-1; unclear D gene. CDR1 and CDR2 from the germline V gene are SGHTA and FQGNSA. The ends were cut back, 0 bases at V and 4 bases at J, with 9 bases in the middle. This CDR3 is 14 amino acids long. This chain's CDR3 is CASSLARAGTEAFF. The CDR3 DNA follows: TGTGCCAGCAGCTTAGCAAGGGCGGGCACTGAAGCTTTCTTT.

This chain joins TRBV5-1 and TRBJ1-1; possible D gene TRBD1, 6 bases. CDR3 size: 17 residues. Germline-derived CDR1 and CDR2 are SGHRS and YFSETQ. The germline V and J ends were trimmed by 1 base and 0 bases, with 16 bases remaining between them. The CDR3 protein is CASSLHSQGPMNTEAFF. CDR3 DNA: TGCGCCAGCAGCTTGCACTCGCAGGGGCCGATGAACACTGAAGCTTTCTTT.

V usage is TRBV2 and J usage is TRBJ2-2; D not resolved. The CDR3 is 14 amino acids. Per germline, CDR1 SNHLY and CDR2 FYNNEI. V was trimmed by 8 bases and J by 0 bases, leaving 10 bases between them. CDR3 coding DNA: TGTGCCAGCGAGCGTCTAACGAACACCGGGGAGCTGTTTTTT. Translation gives CASERLTNTGELFF. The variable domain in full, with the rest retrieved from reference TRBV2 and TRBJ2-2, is EPEVTQTPSHQVTQMGQEVILRCVPISNHLYFYWYRQILGQKVEFLVSFYNNEISEKSEIFDDQFSVERPDGSNFTLKIRSTKLEDSAMYFCASERLTNTGELFFGEGSRLTVL.